This paragraph reports one T cell receptor (beta chain). Its antigen is currently unknown. Both 60 Vbeta primers and 13 Jbeta primers went into the PCR. Using immunoSEQ multiplex PCR, the repertoire was profiled, and TCRdb retains in-frame clones only, with some absent. The data contain some 110,000 clones, around 76% of them singletons. The CDR3 has 12 residues. In germline, CDR1 is MNHEY, CDR2 SMNVEV (reference sequence). The data were obtained in a study of cytomegalovirus exposure and HLA in healthy donors. For the study at large: Roughly 180 million T cells yielded approximately 100 million unique TCR beta sequences, as an earlier analysis found. General study points: Sequencing probably produced one cluster of sequence variants that were highly shared. Upon later analysis, HLA-associated TCR beta chains proved more clonally expanded than other, equally common chains. The study put under 200 TCR beta chains on its list as cytomegalovirus-associated.

The sequence derives from a man aged 35 to 55 in good health and CMV-seropositive. J is TRBJ2-5 and V is TRBV27; D is possibly TRBD1 (6 bases). The closer fit of TRBJ2-7 to the DNA end suggests the J call may be wrong. Material: PBMCs. The CDR3 loop reads CASLGAAHEQYF. The CDR3 DNA sequence: TGTGCCAGTCTGGGGGCAGCCCACGAGCAGTACTTC.